This entry concerns a single T cell receptor beta chain. PCR involved 60 Vbeta and 13 Jbeta primers. Data came from immunoSEQ multiplex PCR; TCRdb stores just in-frame clones and leaves some out. The sample totals approximately 50,000 clones. This specimen comes from a study of cytomegalovirus exposure and HLA in healthy donors. The clonotype was recovered from a female donor in good health and CMV-seronegative. Sequencing was carried out using PBMCs.

CDR3 bases: TGTGCCAGCACGGTGGGGGAGGCTAGTGGCTACACCTTC. Translating it yields CASTVGEASGYTF. This chain connects TRBV6-1 to TRBJ1-2, with D possibly matching TRBD1 (5 bases). This CDR3 has 13 amino acids. V was pared by 7 bases and J by 7 bases, with 16 bases between. CDR1 is MNHNS and CDR2 is SASEGT in the germline V gene.